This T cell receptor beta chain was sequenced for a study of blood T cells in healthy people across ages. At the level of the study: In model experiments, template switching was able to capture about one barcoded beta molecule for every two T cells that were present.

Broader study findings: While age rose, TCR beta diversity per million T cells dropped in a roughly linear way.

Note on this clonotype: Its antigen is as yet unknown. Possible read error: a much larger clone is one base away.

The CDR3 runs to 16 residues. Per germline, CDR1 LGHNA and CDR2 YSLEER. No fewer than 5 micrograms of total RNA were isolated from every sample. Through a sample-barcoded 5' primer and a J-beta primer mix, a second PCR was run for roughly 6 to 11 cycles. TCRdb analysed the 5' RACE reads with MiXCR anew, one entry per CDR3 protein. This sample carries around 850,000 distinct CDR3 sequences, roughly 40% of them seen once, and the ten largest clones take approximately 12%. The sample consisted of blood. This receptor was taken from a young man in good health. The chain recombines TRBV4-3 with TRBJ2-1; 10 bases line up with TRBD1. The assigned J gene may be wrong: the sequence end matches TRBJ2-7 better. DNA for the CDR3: TGCGCCAGCAGCCAAGGGGACAGGGGCTCCTACAATGAGCAGTACTTC. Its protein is CASSQGDRGSYNEQYF.